This entry features one TCR beta chain sequence. The data stem from a study of blood T cell repertoires in COVID-19. Study-level background: The study drew acute and convalescent COVID-19 samples from the United States, Italy and Spain. Sample material is recorded as cDNA or gDNA derived from T cells, B-cell-depleted T cells, or PBMCs.

Measured with immunoSEQ multiplex PCR; TCRdb has only the in-frame clones, and not every one. The data show about 86,000 clones, roughly four fifths seen once. The TCR sequence derives from a woman older than 75 with acute or convalescent COVID-19. Sequencing input: peripheral blood.

CDR3 in amino acids: CASGFDVGRMVGETQYF. DNA for the CDR3: TGTGCCAGCGGGTTCGACGTCGGGAGGATGGTTGGAGAGACCCAGTACTTC. The V gene is TRBV28, the J gene TRBJ2-5; 7 nucleotides align to TRBD2. Per the germline V gene, CDR1 is MDHEN and CDR2 is SYDVKM. The CDR3 contains 17 residues. J lost 4 bases, V lost 8 bases, and 19 bases had no gene match.